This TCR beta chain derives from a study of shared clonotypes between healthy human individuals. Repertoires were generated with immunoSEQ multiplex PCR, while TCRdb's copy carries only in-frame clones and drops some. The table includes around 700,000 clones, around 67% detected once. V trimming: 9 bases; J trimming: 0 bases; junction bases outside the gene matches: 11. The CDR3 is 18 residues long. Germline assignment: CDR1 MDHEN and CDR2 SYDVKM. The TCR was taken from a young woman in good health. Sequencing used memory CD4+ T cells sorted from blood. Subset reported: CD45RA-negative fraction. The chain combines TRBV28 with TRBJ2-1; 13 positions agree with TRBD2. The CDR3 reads CASTPRLAGGSSYNEQFF. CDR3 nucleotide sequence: TGTGCCAGTACCCCAAGACTAGCGGGAGGTAGCTCCTACAATGAGCAGTTCTTC.